The 27 T cell receptor beta chains below all came from one sample that was sequenced in a study of long-term antiretroviral therapy in people with HIV (dated by TCRdb to 2022 to 2024). The immunoSEQ hsTCRB v3.0 assay was used at survey level resolution to sequence the TRB variable region. This is the immuneACCESS table as TCRdb keeps it, with only in-frame sequences that have V and J called. A part of the clones is gone; compared with another copy, unresolved V genes explain less than half, and the rest is unexplained. For this sample there are 15,000 to 20,000 clones; 75% to 85% appear just once. Of the sample, roughly 6.7% is held by the ten largest clones. The material sequenced was unsorted PBMCs, taken at the start of antiretroviral therapy, before treatment. Source of these receptors: a man between 18 and 29 years old with HIV.

This clone was counted a few times. J is TRBJ2-2 and V is TRBV19; 9 bases match TRBD2. The CDR3 runs to 14 residues. CDR1 is LNHDA, CDR2 SQIVND, per germline (reference sequence). Trimming removed 7 bases from V and 6 bases from J; junction bases left unmatched: 6. This CDR3 reads CASNLAGTSGELFF. The CDR3 nucleotides are TGTGCCAGTAACCTAGCGGGGACGTCCGGGGAGCTGTTTTTT.

This clone was seen once. The chain employs TRBV28 and TRBJ1-3; TRBD1 matches 7 bases. With V trimmed by 1 base and J by 7 bases, 10 bases remained unmatched. The CDR3 runs to 16 residues. The germline V gene has CDR1 MDHEN and CDR2 SYDVKM. The CDR3 loop is CASSLYRGPSPNTIYF. DNA of the CDR3: TGTGCCAGCAGTTTATATAGGGGGCCTTCGCCCAACACCATATATTTT.

The chain couples TRBV7-3 to TRBJ2-3; 10 bases are shared with TRBD1. The CDR3 spans 15 residues. J gave up 3 bases and V 4 bases, and 4 bases lay outside the gene matches. Germline loops: CDR1 SGHTA, CDR2 FQGTGA. The CDR3 is CASSSPDRGTDTQYF. CDR3 DNA sequence: TGTGCCAGCAGCTCTCCGGACAGGGGGACAGATACGCAGTATTTT.

The chain combines TRBV4-3 with TRBJ2-7; either TRBD1 or TRBD2 may supply D (5 bases each). Trimming took 2 bases from V and 3 from J, leaving 14 bases between them. The CDR3 consists of 15 residues. The germline CDR1 and CDR2 sequences are LGHNA and YSLEER. CDR3 protein: CASSQSPGPDYEQYF. Here the CDR3 DNA reads TGCGCCAGCAGCCAATCACCGGGACCAGACTACGAGCAGTACTTC.

The chain carries TRBV7-3 and TRBJ2-3, with TRBD2 matching 7 bases. This CDR3 has 17 amino acids. The trim removed 1 base at V and 0 bases at J, leaving 7 bases unmatched. CDR1 SGHTA and CDR2 FQGTGA come from the germline V gene. For the CDR3, the DNA is TGTGCCAGCAGCTTAATGGGAGGGTCCTCTAGCACAGATACGCAGTATTTT. Encoded protein: CASSLMGGSSSTDTQYF.

This clone was counted once. Written as DNA, the CDR3 is TGTGCCAGCTCACCGGGACGCCGGAGCGACTACGAGCAGTACTTC. Translation: CASSPGRRSDYEQYF. The J gene is TRBJ2-7, the V gene TRBV18; D is tentatively TRBD1 or TRBD2 (5 bases each). The CDR3 consists of 15 residues. V was shortened by 3 bases and J by 3 bases, with 15 bases between the two germline ends. Germline values: CDR1 KGHSH, CDR2 LQKENI.

The V gene is TRBV7-5, the J gene TRBJ2-1. TRBV7-5 corresponds to a pseudogene. The CDR3 covers 12 residues. The CDR3 region is CARSLKWNEQFF. Here the CDR3 DNA reads TGTGCCAGAAGCTTAAAATGGAATGAGCAGTTCTTC.

The chain employs TRBV10-3 and TRBJ1-5, with D perhaps TRBD1 (5 bases). This CDR3 spans 13 amino acids. Trimming stripped 7 bases from V and 7 bases from J, with 14 bases between. The V gene's germline CDR1 is ENHRY and CDR2 SYGVKD. CDR3 DNA sequence: TGTGCCATCAAGTCACGGGGCGGACAGCCCCAGCATTTT. It encodes CAIKSRGGQPQHF.

The rearrangement joins TRBV27 to TRBJ1-1; 8 bases agree with TRBD1. Germline trimming cut 8 bases from V and 0 bases from J; bases unmatched to any gene: 8. The CDR3 extends over 15 amino acids. The V gene's germline CDR1 is MNHEY and CDR2 SMNVEV (reference sequence). This CDR3 is CASYMLQGVNTEAFF. The DNA for the CDR3 is TGTGCCAGCTATATGTTACAGGGGGTGAACACTGAAGCTTTCTTT.

The V gene is TRBV2, the J gene TRBJ1-2; TRBD1 matches at 9 bases. This CDR3 comprises 15 residues. J was trimmed by 1 base and V by 7 bases; bases with no gene match: 7. Germline values: CDR1 SNHLY, CDR2 FYNNEI. The CDR3 region has the DNA TGTGCCAGCAATACCGGGACAGGGATTAACTATGGCTACACCTTC. Translating gives CASNTGTGINYGYTF.

This chain connects TRBV7-2 to TRBJ1-5; D call uncertain. CDR3 length: 13 residues. V was clipped by 5 bases and J by 2 bases, with 7 bases between them. Germline V gives CDR1 SGHTA, CDR2 FQGNSA. As DNA, the CDR3 is TGTGCCAGCAGCCCATCCCGCAATCAGCCCCAGCATTTT. It encodes CASSPSRNQPQHF.

The V gene is TRBV28, the J gene TRBJ2-2; TRBD2 aligns across 13 bases. This CDR3 spans 17 amino acids. Germline V gene data show CDR1 as MDHEN and CDR2 as SYDVKM. J lost 6 bases, V lost 2 bases, and 6 bases had no gene match. For the CDR3, the DNA is TGTGCCAGCAGTTTAAATGGACTAGCGGGAGTATCCGGGGAGCTGTTTTTT. It translates to CASSLNGLAGVSGELFF.

The rearrangement joins TRBV4-3 to TRBJ2-3, with D perhaps TRBD2 (5 bases). The CDR3 covers 17 residues. Germline V CDR1 and CDR2: LGHNA, YSLEER. The V and J ends lost 0 bases and 2 bases respectively, with 15 bases between them. In nucleotides, the CDR3 is TGCGCCAGCAGCCAAGACCCCAGCGGATTACACACAGATACGCAGTATTTT. This encodes CASSQDPSGLHTDTQYF.

This sequence joins TRBV28 and TRBJ1-1, with D hard to call. Trimming pared 6 bases from V and 0 bases from J, leaving 8 bases between. From germline, CDR1 is MDHEN and CDR2 SYDVKM. CDR3 length: 13 residues. The CDR3 nucleotides read TGTGCCAGCAGACAGAGCATGAACACTGAAGCTTTCTTT. Translated, it gives CASRQSMNTEAFF.

The V and J genes are TRBV5-4 and TRBJ2-7; D call uncertain. Trimming left V 4 bases short and J 3 bases short, with 8 bases between. The germline CDR1 and CDR2 sequences are SGHNT and YYREEE (reference sequence). CDR3 length: 12 residues. This CDR3 is CASSLDRYEQYF. The CDR3 DNA sequence: TGTGCCAGCAGCCTCGACCGCTACGAGCAGTACTTC.

This clone turned up a few times. The chain employs TRBV19 and TRBJ2-1; D unresolved. Germline CDR1 and CDR2: LNHDA and SQIVND (reference sequence). V lost 3 bases to trimming and J lost 7 bases, with 7 bases between them. This CDR3 is 12 amino acids long. The CDR3 region is CASSMAANEQFF. Here the CDR3 DNA reads TGTGCCAGTAGTATGGCAGCAAATGAGCAGTTCTTC.

CDR3 in DNA: TGCAGCGTTGAAATGCCTAGCGCCGGGGCCGGGGAGCTGTTTTTT. Protein sequence: CSVEMPSAGAGELFF. The gene calls are TRBV29-1 and TRBJ2-2, with a possible D match to TRBD2 (6 bases). V lost 2 bases to trimming and J lost 6 bases, with 16 bases between them. This CDR3 contains 15 residues. Germline values: CDR1 SQVTM, CDR2 ANQGSEA.

With respect to this clone: Other DNA sequences in the same sample also yield this CDR3. The chain joins TRBV10-2 to TRBJ1-1; D remains ambiguous. Per the germline V gene, CDR1 is WSHSY and CDR2 is SAAADI. Trimming left V 2 bases short and J 5 bases short, with 6 bases between. This CDR3 is 12 amino acids long. DNA for the CDR3: TGCGCCAGCAGTGAGGGGGAGACTGAAGCTTTCTTT. Residues: CASSEGETEAFF.

The gene calls are TRBV7-2 and TRBJ1-1, with D hard to call. Germline assignment: CDR1 SGHTA and CDR2 FQGNSA. This CDR3 is 12 amino acids long. With 4 bases removed from V and 10 bases from J, the gap between germline ends came to 13 bases. The CDR3 region is CASSSRQRRAFF. The CDR3, as DNA: TGTGCCAGCAGCTCACGACAAAGGAGAGCTTTCTTT.

This chain uses TRBV25-1 with TRBJ2-7; 9 positions match TRBD1. The ends lost 5 bases at V and 6 bases at J; junction bases unmatched: 11. CDR1 is MGHDK and CDR2 is SYGVNS in the germline V gene. The CDR3 is 15 amino acids. In nucleotides, the CDR3 is TGTGCCAGCAGTAACCGGGACAGGGAAGTTGGCGAGCAGTACTTC. Protein sequence: CASSNRDREVGEQYF.

In this sample, this clone turned up a few times. The rearrangement uses TRBV30 and TRBJ1-1; D call uncertain. Looked up from germline, CDR1 is GTSNPN and CDR2 is SVGIG (reference sequence). This CDR3 spans 13 amino acids. Trimming took off 4 bases at V and 11 bases at J, with 20 bases between the two ends. The CDR3 coding sequence is TGTGCCTGGATCGAGGTCCCCGGCTCTAACGCTTTCTTT. Encoded protein: CAWIEVPGSNAFF.

This clone was seen only a few times. The chain recombines TRBV5-1 with TRBJ2-7; D not certain. The germline gives CDR1 SGHRS, CDR2 YFSETQ. The V and J ends lost 5 bases and 1 base respectively, with 10 bases between them. This CDR3 is 13 amino acids long. CDR3 loop: CASRQVQSYEQYF. The CDR3 coding sequence is TGCGCCAGCAGGCAGGTTCAATCCTACGAGCAGTACTTC.

This chain joins TRBV5-1 and TRBJ1-4; D not resolved. Trimming shortened V by 0 bases and J by 8 bases, and 14 bases separated the two germline ends. This CDR3 has 15 amino acids. Germline CDR1 and CDR2: SGHRS and YFSETQ. Written as DNA, the CDR3 is TGCGCCAGCAGCTTGGGCAGCCTCGGGAAGGAAAAACTGTTTTTT. Translation gives CASSLGSLGKEKLFF.

The V gene is TRBV5-4, the J gene TRBJ1-1, with D possibly matching TRBD1 (6 bases). Trimming cost V 4 bases and J 7 bases, with 17 bases left between them. The CDR3 loop spans 14 amino acids. Germline V gene sequence: CDR1 SGHNT, CDR2 YYREEE (reference sequence). The CDR3 is CASSVTTGELEAFF. The CDR3 DNA reads as TGTGCCAGCAGCGTTACGACAGGTGAGCTTGAAGCTTTCTTT. Full variable domain (missing parts from reference TRBV5-4 and TRBJ1-1): ETGVTQSPTHLIKTRGQQVTLRCSSQSGHNTVSWYQQALGQGPQFIFQYYREEENGRGNFPPRFSGLQFPNYSSELNVNALELDDSALYLCASSVTTGELEAFFGQGTRLTVV.

V is TRBV5-1 and J is TRBJ2-3; TRBD2 aligns across 7 bases. CDR3 length: 16 residues. Trimming took 4 bases from V and 1 from J; bases not matched to a gene: 9. The germline V gene has CDR1 SGHRS and CDR2 YFSETQ. The chain's CDR3 is CASSAGASGRTDTQYF. For the CDR3, the DNA is TGCGCCAGCAGCGCCGGGGCTAGCGGACGCACAGATACGCAGTATTTT.

The CDR3 bases are TGTGCCAGTAGCCCCTATGGGGGTAGAGGGGCCAACGTCCTGACTTTC. Its protein is CASSPYGGRGANVLTF. V is TRBV19 and J is TRBJ2-6, with D perhaps given as TRBD1 or TRBD2 (5 bases each). CDR1 and CDR2 (germline): LNHDA, SQIVND (reference sequence). The V end was cut by 6 bases, the J end by 4 bases, with 16 bases between. This CDR3 region has 16 residues.

The gene calls are TRBV6-6 and TRBJ1-2; 7 bases are shared with TRBD1. The CDR3 contains 14 residues. Germline V gene lookup returns CDR1 MNHNY and CDR2 SVGAGI (reference sequence). With V trimmed by 4 bases and J by 4 bases, 6 bases remained unmatched. CDR3 amino acids: CASSSAGTAYGYTF. The DNA for the CDR3 is TGTGCCAGCAGTTCTGCCGGGACAGCCTATGGCTACACCTTC.